This T cell receptor beta chain is from a study of T cell responses to AZD1222 COVID-19 vaccine. Whole-study findings and limits: The donor cohort was predominantly white British with a female majority, and clonal diversity may have been underestimated.

This clone was seen once. What it recognizes is unknown. The repertoire was sequenced with immunoSEQ multiplex PCR; TCRdb's copy has only in-frame clones and lacks some. This table holds about 110,000 clones, about 86% found once. The CDR3 covers 15 residues. Trimming took off 0 bases at V and 8 bases at J, with 16 bases between the two ends. CDR1 is SEHNR and CDR2 is FQNEAQ in the germline V gene (reference sequence). The chain employs TRBV7-9 and TRBJ1-2; possible D gene TRBD1, 5 bases. The specimen comprised peripheral blood, sampled on day 0 of AZD1222 vaccination. The origin of this receptor is an adult in good health. The CDR3 bases are TGTGCCAGCAGCTTAGCGGCACGAGGGGTCGGCGGCTACACCTTC. This codes for CASSLAARGVGGYTF.